The following is a T cell receptor beta chain sequence with its context. Antigen: not known. There are 13 residues in the CDR3. CDR1 is SNHLY and CDR2 is FYNNEI in the germline V gene. V was clipped by 0 bases and J by 8 bases, with 10 bases between them. Measured with immunoSEQ multiplex PCR; TCRdb has only the in-frame clones, and not every one. The data show 150,000 to 200,000 clones, with 81% seen just once and about 2.1% held by the top ten. This sample stems from a study of cytotoxic CD8 clonotypes in ibrutinib-treated CLL. Whole-study context: Among the patients, around ten presented as relapsed/refractory and around 15 as treatment-naive; 17 to 18 showed unmutated IGHV. General study findings and limits: Public clonotypes occurred uncommonly; on treatment, they contracted or remained stable. Higher circulating CD8+ T-cell counts strongly accompanied higher baseline clonality, above age-matched healthy donors. An increase in clonality occurred at ibrutinib response, followed by a return toward baseline at progression.

The sample in question was PBMCs, obtained after 12 months of ibrutinib treatment. This TCR derives from a human donor with chronic lymphocytic leukemia. This sequence joins TRBV2 and TRBJ1-2; weak D call: TRBD1 (6 bases). The CDR3 DNA follows: TGTGCCAGCAGTGAAGCGGGGGCCCGGGGCTACACCTTC. This sequence encodes CASSEAGARGYTF. Full variable domain (remainder filled in from reference TRBV2 and TRBJ1-2): EPEVTQTPSHQVTQMGQEVILRCVPISNHLYFYWYRQILGQKVEFLVSFYNNEISEKSEIFDDQFSVERPDGSNFTLKIRSTKLEDSAMYFCASSEAGARGYTFGSGTRLTVV.